The 15 T cell receptor beta chains presented below share a single source sample, sequenced in a study of cytomegalovirus exposure and HLA in healthy donors. Produced via immunoSEQ multiplex PCR; TCRdb's table is partial and in-frame only. The sample consists of about 120,000 clones, 86% of them appearing once. The sequencing sample was made of PBMCs. The receptor set was obtained from a young man in good health and CMV-seronegative.

Written as DNA, the CDR3 is TGTGCCAGCAGCCACACCGGGACAGGGAGACGCGAGCAGTACTTC. Translation: CASSHTGTGRREQYF. The chain links TRBV7-9 to TRBJ2-7; 9 nucleotides align to TRBD1. V lost 5 bases, J lost 6 bases, and 11 bases stayed unmatched. Germline CDR1 is SEHNR and CDR2 is FQNEAQ (reference sequence). The CDR3 is made up of 15 amino acids.

The chain carries TRBV11-2 and TRBJ2-1; 7 nucleotides align to TRBD1. This CDR3 is built from 16 residues. Trimming cost V 1 base and J 4 bases; bases outside gene matches: 7. Germline values: CDR1 SGHAT, CDR2 FQNNGV. Here the CDR3 DNA reads TGTGCCAGCAGCTTAGGCTCGGCAGGGGGTTACAATGAGCAGTTCTTC. As protein: CASSLGSAGGYNEQFF.

The chain employs TRBV29-1 and TRBJ2-3, with 7 positions matching TRBD2. Trimming at V came to 7 bases and at J to 3 bases, leaving 7 bases not matched to a gene. The germline CDR1 and CDR2 sequences are SQVTM and ANQGSEA. The CDR3 covers 13 residues. In DNA form, the CDR3 reads TGCAGCGCGAGGGCTAGCGGTACAGATACGCAGTATTTT. Translated, it gives CSARASGTDTQYF.

The V call is TRBV2, the J call TRBJ1-5; D remains unclear. This CDR3 is built from 14 residues. With 3 bases removed from V and 2 bases from J, the gap between germline ends came to 8 bases. CDR1 and CDR2 from the germline V gene are SNHLY and FYNNEI. Here the CDR3 reads CASSDRFGNQPQHF. The CDR3 DNA follows: TGTGCCAGCAGTGACAGGTTTGGCAATCAGCCCCAGCATTTT.

This rearrangement joins TRBV6-5 to TRBJ1-2; tentatively, D is TRBD1 (5 bases). Per the germline V gene, CDR1 is MNHEY and CDR2 is SVGAGI. V lost 5 bases and J lost 0, with 10 bases in between. This CDR3 is built from 14 residues. CDR3 DNA: TGTGCCAGCAGTATGACGACAGCTAACTATGGCTACACCTTC. Its translation: CASSMTTANYGYTF.

The genes are TRBV2 and TRBJ2-3, with TRBD1 identical over 9 bases. J was trimmed by 5 bases and V by 6 bases; bases with no gene match: 9. Germline assignment: CDR1 SNHLY and CDR2 FYNNEI. The CDR3 contains 15 residues. Here the CDR3 reads CASRGRTGEIDTQYF. The DNA of the CDR3 is TGTGCCAGCAGGGGCCGGACAGGGGAGATAGATACGCAGTATTTT.

V is TRBV2 and J is TRBJ1-2, with D possibly being TRBD1 (6 bases). CDR1 is SNHLY and CDR2 is FYNNEI in the germline V gene. Trimming took 11 bases from V and 6 from J, leaving 16 bases between them. The CDR3 length is 12 residues. CDR3 bases: TGTGCCTGGGGGCAGGGTGAGCATGGCTACACCTTC. As protein: CAWGQGEHGYTF.

The CDR3 sequence: CASSRGQVSQPQHF. In nucleotides, the CDR3 is TGTGCCAGCAGTCGGGGACAAGTCAGCCAGCCCCAGCATTTT. V and J are TRBV6-5 and TRBJ1-5, with D perhaps matching TRBD1 (6 bases). This CDR3 region has 14 residues. The germline gives CDR1 MNHEY, CDR2 SVGAGI. V was clipped by 5 bases and J by 7 bases, with 15 bases between them.

The chain combines TRBV7-9 with TRBJ2-2, with TRBD2 matching 8 bases. Germline V gives CDR1 SEHNR, CDR2 FQNEAQ (reference sequence). The CDR3 contains 16 residues. V lost 4 bases to trimming and J lost 6 bases; unmatched junction nucleotides: 10. CDR3 sequence (DNA): TGTGCCAGCAGCTCCCCAACGGGAGGGCCGGCCGGGGAGCTGTTTTTT. Encoded protein: CASSSPTGGPAGELFF.

This clone is medium-sized (0.01 to 0.1%) by share. V usage is TRBV10-2 and J usage is TRBJ2-5; perhaps TRBD1 as D (5 bases). The CDR3 runs to 13 residues. CDR1 is WSHSY and CDR2 is SAAADI in the germline V gene. Trimming removed 3 bases from V and 3 bases from J, with 8 bases in between. CDR3 amino acids: CASSDGREETQYF. CDR3 nucleotide sequence: TGCGCCAGCAGTGACGGCAGGGAAGAGACCCAGTACTTC.

The genes are TRBV5-4 and TRBJ2-7, with TRBD1 matching 7 bases. V shed 0 bases and J 0 bases; nucleotides not matched to a gene: 3. CDR1 and CDR2 from the germline V gene are SGHNT and YYREEE (reference sequence). This CDR3 has 15 amino acids. CDR3 DNA sequence: TGTGCCAGCAGCTTGGGTGGACAGGCCTCCTACGAGCAGTACTTC. Residues: CASSLGGQASYEQYF.

The chain employs TRBV28 and TRBJ1-1; no clear D. Deletions cut 1 base from V and 7 bases from J, with 4 bases between. In germline, CDR1 is MDHEN, CDR2 SYDVKM. The CDR3 spans 11 residues. The CDR3 nucleotides read TGTGCCAGCAGTTTATCCTATGAAGCTTTCTTT. This sequence encodes CASSLSYEAFF.

The V call is TRBV6-4, the J call TRBJ1-1; maybe TRBD1 (6 bases). V was pared by 0 bases and J by 12 bases, with 14 bases between. This CDR3 region has 13 residues. Germline-derived CDR1 and CDR2 are MRHNA and SNTAGT. CDR3 nucleotides: TGTGCCAGCAGTGACTCGGACGGACAGAGGCCTTTCTTT. Protein: CASSDSDGQRPFF.

This chain uses TRBV5-4 with TRBJ2-3, with a weak D call TRBD1 (6 bases). This CDR3 has 14 amino acids. V lost 4 bases and J lost 4, with 13 bases in between. Germline assignment: CDR1 SGHNT and CDR2 YYREEE (reference sequence). The CDR3 nucleotides are TGTGCCAGCAGCCAATTTTCAGGGGCAGATACGCAGTATTTT. This codes for CASSQFSGADTQYF.

This clone appeared a single time. The CDR3, as DNA: TGTGCCAGCAGCAAGACAGGGCCCACGAACACTGAAGCTTTCTTT. Translating gives CASSKTGPTNTEAFF. The rearrangement joins TRBV6-1 to TRBJ1-1; 7 bases map to TRBD1. Germline CDR1 and CDR2: MNHNS and SASEGT. With 6 bases clipped from V and 1 base from J, the junction kept 8 bases outside the gene matches. The CDR3 is 15 residues long.